These 14 T cell receptor beta chains share one sample of origin, sequenced in a study of blood T cell repertoires in COVID-19. The table came from immunoSEQ multiplex PCR; TCRdb's copy has only in-frame clones and leaves some out. The sample consists of more than 6,500 clones, 75% to 90% of them appearing once. The sequencing input was peripheral blood. The receptors stem from a human donor in a cohort sampled during active COVID-19.

This clone was detected once. The chain has TRBV15 and TRBJ2-3; 10 bases fit TRBD1. The CDR3 contains 16 residues. Looked up from germline, CDR1 is LNHNV and CDR2 is YYDKDF (reference sequence). V gave up 0 bases and J gave up 4 bases; unmatched junction bases: 4. CDR3 nucleotides: TGTGCCACCAGCAGAGAACGACAGGGGGCCTCAGATACGCAGTATTTT. Protein: CATSRERQGASDTQYF.

The rearrangement uses TRBV23-1 and TRBJ2-5; 7 nucleotides agree with TRBD1. TRBV23-1 is assigned to the ORF class and has an uncertain function. The CDR3 extends over 16 amino acids. Unmatched junction bases numbered 9, after V lost 2 bases and J lost 3 bases. The CDR3 DNA is TGCGCCAGCAGTCAAACCCCAGGGACAGAAAAAGAGACCCAGTACTTC. As protein: CASSQTPGTEKETQYF.

The chain uses TRBV27 and TRBJ1-1, with 7 bases identical to TRBD1. V shed 5 bases, J shed 3 bases, and the junction held 3 bases outside the gene matches. From germline, CDR1 is MNHEY and CDR2 SMNVEV (reference sequence). This CDR3 has 13 residues. The DNA for the CDR3 is TGTGCCAGCAGTGTACAGGGGTACACTGAAGCTTTCTTT. This sequence encodes CASSVQGYTEAFF.

V and J are TRBV28 and TRBJ2-4, with 8 bases aligning to TRBD1. V lost 1 base and J lost 0; bases outside the gene matches: 8. The CDR3 consists of 18 residues. Germline V gene lookup returns CDR1 MDHEN and CDR2 SYDVKM. DNA for the CDR3: TGTGCCAGCAGTTTATATCGGCTCAGGGGGCTAGCCAAAAACATTCAGTACTTC. This translates into CASSLYRLRGLAKNIQYF.

This sequence joins TRBV6-6 and TRBJ2-2; 11 bases are shared with TRBD2. From germline, CDR1 is MNHNY and CDR2 SVGAGI (reference sequence). The CDR3 has 15 residues. The trim removed 7 bases at V and 6 bases at J, leaving 7 bases unmatched. The DNA of the CDR3 is TGTGCCAGCATAGGTTTTAGCGGGAGGGCCGGGGAGCTGTTTTTT. Translating it yields CASIGFSGRAGELFF.

This clone was counted once. This sequence joins TRBV27 and TRBJ2-1; 9 bases line up with TRBD2. The CDR3 spans 15 residues. The junction had 10 bases not matched to a gene; V was cut back by 5 bases and J by 8 bases. Germline CDR1 and CDR2: MNHEY and SMNVEV (reference sequence). The CDR3 coding sequence is TGTGCCAGCAGTGCCGAGTCCGGGACTAGCTATGAGCAGTTCTTC. This gives the protein CASSAESGTSYEQFF.

This chain connects TRBV4-1 to TRBJ2-2, with D perhaps matching TRBD2 (6 bases). The CDR3 is made up of 18 amino acids. Trimming removed 0 bases from V and 0 bases from J, with 14 bases in between. Germline CDR1 is MGHRA and CDR2 is YSYEKL. The CDR3 reads CASSQERGRTTNTGELFF. CDR3 sequence (DNA): TGCGCCAGCAGCCAAGAGAGAGGGAGGACAACGAACACCGGGGAGCTGTTTTTT.

This chain links TRBV10-2 with TRBJ2-7; D is possibly TRBD2 (5 bases). Trimming left V 2 bases short and J 7 bases short, with 12 bases between. Germline V gene lookup returns CDR1 WSHSY and CDR2 SAAADI. The CDR3 contains 13 residues. CDR3 region: CASSEGRTGEQYF. The CDR3 bases are TGCGCCAGCAGTGAGGGCAGGACGGGGGAGCAGTACTTC.

This clone was counted a single time. CDR3 sequence: CASQVATTVSGANVLTF. CDR3 bases: TGTGCCAGTCAGGTCGCGACAACCGTCTCTGGGGCCAACGTCCTGACTTTC. The V gene is TRBV19, the J gene TRBJ2-6; D is undetermined. The CDR3 contains 17 residues. Trimming stripped 8 bases from V and 0 bases from J, with 17 bases between. The germline CDR1 and CDR2 sequences are LNHDA and SQIVND (reference sequence).

Here the CDR3 reads CASSLGLSIFKQYF. The CDR3, as DNA: TGTGCCAGCAGCCTTGGACTATCAATTTTCAAGCAGTACTTC. The chain uses TRBV3-1 (or the pseudogene TRBV3-2) and TRBJ2-7, with D perhaps TRBD2 (6 bases). This CDR3 contains 14 residues. Germline CDR1 is LGHDT and CDR2 is YNNKEL (reference sequence). V was pared by 4 bases and J by 8 bases, with 18 bases between.

This clone was counted a few times. The gene calls are TRBV2 and TRBJ2-7; D might be TRBD1 (6 bases). CDR1 is SNHLY and CDR2 is FYNNEI in the germline V gene. The CDR3 loop spans 13 amino acids. The V and J ends lost 4 bases and 1 base respectively, with 8 bases between them. CDR3 sequence (DNA): TGTGCCAGCAGTGGACAGGAGTCCTACGAGCAGTACTTC. Its protein is CASSGQESYEQYF.

V is TRBV10-3 and J is TRBJ2-3; 9 bases align to TRBD2. Germline CDR1 and CDR2: ENHRY and SYGVKD. With 4 bases clipped from V and 3 bases from J, the junction kept 11 bases outside the gene matches. CDR3 length: 17 amino acids. DNA for the CDR3: TGTGCCATCAGTGCTTTGGCTAGCGGGATTGGAACAGATACGCAGTATTTT. It translates to CAISALASGIGTDTQYF.

This clone was detected once. The chain combines TRBV9 with TRBJ1-5; 9 bases agree with TRBD1. V dropped 7 bases and J dropped 9; count of bases not matched to a gene: 8. Germline CDR1 is SGDLS and CDR2 is YYNGEE. CDR3 size: 13 residues. The CDR3 bases are TGTGCCAGCGCAACAGGGACAGGGACGCCCCAGCATTTT. Translating it yields CASATGTGTPQHF. Full variable domain (remainder filled in from reference TRBV9 and TRBJ1-5): DSGVTQTPKHLITATGQRVTLRCSPRSGDLSVYWYQQSLDQGLQFLIQYYNGEERAKGNILERFSAQQFPDLHSELNLSSLELGDSALYFCASATGTGTPQHFGDGTRLSIL.

This chain links TRBV4-2 with TRBJ2-3; possible D gene TRBD1, 7 bases. This CDR3 spans 17 amino acids. V lost 0 bases and J 4 bases, leaving 17 bases between the germline ends. Germline V gene data show CDR1 as LGHNA and CDR2 as YNFKEQ. The chain's CDR3 is CASSQDAGGGLADTQYF. The DNA of the CDR3 is TGTGCCAGCAGCCAAGATGCAGGGGGAGGTCTCGCAGATACGCAGTATTTT.